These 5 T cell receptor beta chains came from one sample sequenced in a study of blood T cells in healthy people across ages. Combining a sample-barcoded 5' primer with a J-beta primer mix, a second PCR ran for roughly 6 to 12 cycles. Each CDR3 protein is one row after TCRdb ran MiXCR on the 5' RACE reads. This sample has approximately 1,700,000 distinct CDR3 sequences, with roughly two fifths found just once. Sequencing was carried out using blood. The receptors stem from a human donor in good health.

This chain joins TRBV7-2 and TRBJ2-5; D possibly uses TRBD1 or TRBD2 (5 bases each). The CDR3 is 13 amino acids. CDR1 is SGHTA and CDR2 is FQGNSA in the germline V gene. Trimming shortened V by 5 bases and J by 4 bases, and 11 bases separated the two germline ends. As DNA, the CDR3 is TGTGCCAGCAGCCCACCGGGACCAGAGACCCAGTACTTC. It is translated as CASSPPGPETQYF.

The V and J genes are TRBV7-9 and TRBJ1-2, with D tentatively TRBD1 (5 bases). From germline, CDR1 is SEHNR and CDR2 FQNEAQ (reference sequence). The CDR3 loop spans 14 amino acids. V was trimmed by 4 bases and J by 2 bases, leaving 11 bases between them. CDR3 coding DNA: TGTGCCAGCAGCTACCGGGACCGGAACTATGGCTACACCTTC. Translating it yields CASSYRDRNYGYTF.

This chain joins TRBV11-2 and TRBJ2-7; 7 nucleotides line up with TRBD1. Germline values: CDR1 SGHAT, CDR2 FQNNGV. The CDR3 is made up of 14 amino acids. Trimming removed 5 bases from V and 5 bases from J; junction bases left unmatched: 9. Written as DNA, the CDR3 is TGTGCCAGCAGCAAATTACAGGGGTCACACGAGCAGTACTTC. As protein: CASSKLQGSHEQYF.

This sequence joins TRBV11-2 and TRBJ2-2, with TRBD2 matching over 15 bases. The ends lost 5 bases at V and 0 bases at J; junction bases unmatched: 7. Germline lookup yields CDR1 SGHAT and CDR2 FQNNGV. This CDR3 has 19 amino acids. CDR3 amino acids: CASSPQGLAGGSNTGELFF. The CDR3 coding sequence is TGTGCCAGCAGCCCCCAGGGACTAGCGGGGGGATCGAACACCGGGGAGCTGTTTTTT.

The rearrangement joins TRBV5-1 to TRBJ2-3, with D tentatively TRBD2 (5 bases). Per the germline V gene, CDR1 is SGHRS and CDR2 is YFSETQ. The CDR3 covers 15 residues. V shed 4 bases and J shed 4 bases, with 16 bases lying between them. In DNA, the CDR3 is TGCGCCAGCAGCCTTCCTAGCTCCGAGGCAGATACGCAGTATTTT. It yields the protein CASSLPSSEADTQYF.